The 3 T cell receptor beta chains below come from one sample, sequenced in a study of type 1 and type 2 diabetes patients. Genomic DNA was the PCR template. Amplification of the beta chain CDR3 used 30 forward and 13 reverse multiplex primers. Each CDR3 protein gets one entry after TCRdb re-called the multiplex PCR reads with MiXCR. The sample includes some 250,000 distinct CDR3 sequences, 47% of them seen just once. The specimen was peripheral blood mononuclear cells (PBMCs). These receptors all come from a man aged 18 to 30 with type 2 diabetes.

This clonotype has just a few counts. The chain uses TRBV6-5 and TRBJ1-1, with D perhaps matching TRBD1 (6 bases). Looked up from germline, CDR1 is MNHEY and CDR2 is SVGAGI. The CDR3 sequence is 15 residues long. Deletions cut 5 bases from V and 2 bases from J, with 15 bases between. The CDR3 nucleotides are TGTGCCAGCAGTCAAATGACAGGCGCCAACACTGAAGCTTTCTTT. Translating it yields CASSQMTGANTEAFF.

This clonotype was picked up many times. V usage is TRBV27 and J usage is TRBJ1-1, with unresolved D. Germline lookup yields CDR1 MNHEY and CDR2 SMNVEV (reference sequence). V was shortened by 0 bases and J by 4 bases, with 15 bases between the two germline ends. The CDR3 spans 16 residues. CDR3 bases: TGTGCCAGCAGTTTATCGACTCGGAGCTTACGCACTGAAGCTTTCTTT. This translates into CASSLSTRSLRTEAFF.

This clonotype was counted a few times. V is TRBV6-5 and J is TRBJ2-3; D unresolved. V shed 7 bases and J shed 4 bases, with 12 bases lying between them. The CDR3 is made up of 13 amino acids. Germline CDR1 and CDR2: MNHEY and SVGAGI. The CDR3 spells CASTPNAADTQYF. Here the CDR3 DNA reads TGTGCCAGCACGCCAAATGCCGCAGATACGCAGTATTTT.